The present entry profiles one T cell receptor beta chain with its context. What it recognizes is unknown. This sample is drawn from a study of T cells in Graves' hyperthyroidism and ophthalmopathy. Study at large: Before treatment of any kind, peripheral blood was taken at initial diagnosis.

Study-wide findings and caveats: For ophthalmopathy, model prediction preceded onset by a median about 6.2 months.

V was trimmed by 5 bases and J by 5 bases, leaving 9 bases between them. The germline CDR1 and CDR2 sequences are SGHAT and FQNNGV. The CDR3 totals 13 residues. TCR beta CDR3 region amplification was performed from RNA transcripts. Primed by the HTBI set, a first-round RT-PCR was run on the TCR CDR3. TCRdb re-called the multiplex PCR reads with MiXCR, one entry per CDR3 protein. This sample yields under 400,000 distinct CDR3 sequences, of which about 20% are seen a single time; around 54% belongs to the top ten. A lack of ophthalmopathy progression within 18 months defined stable Graves' hyperthyroidism. In making diagnoses, clinical symptoms, serum thyroxine and TRAb, thyroid ultrasound and orbital computed tomography were all used.

This TCR came from a woman in her 50s with Graves' hyperthyroidism. The chain links TRBV11-2 to TRBJ2-2; the D is unclear. Sequenced input: blood. The CDR3 protein is CASSPDRTGELFF. CDR3 sequence (DNA): TGTGCCAGCAGCCCAGACCGGACCGGGGAGCTGTTTTTT.